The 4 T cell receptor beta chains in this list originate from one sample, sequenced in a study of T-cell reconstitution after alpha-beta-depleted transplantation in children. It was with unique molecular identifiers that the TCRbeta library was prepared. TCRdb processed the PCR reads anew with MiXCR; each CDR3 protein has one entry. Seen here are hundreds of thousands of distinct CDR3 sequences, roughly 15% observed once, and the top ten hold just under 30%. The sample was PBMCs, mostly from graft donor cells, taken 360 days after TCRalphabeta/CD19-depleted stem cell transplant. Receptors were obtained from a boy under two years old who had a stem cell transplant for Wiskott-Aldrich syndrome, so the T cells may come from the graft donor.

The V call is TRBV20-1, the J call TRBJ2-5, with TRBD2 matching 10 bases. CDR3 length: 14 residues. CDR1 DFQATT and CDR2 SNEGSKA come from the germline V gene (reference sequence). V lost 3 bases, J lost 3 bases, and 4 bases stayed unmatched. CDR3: CSARRLAGEETQYF. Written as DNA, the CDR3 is TGCAGTGCTAGGAGGCTAGCGGGAGAAGAGACCCAGTACTTC.

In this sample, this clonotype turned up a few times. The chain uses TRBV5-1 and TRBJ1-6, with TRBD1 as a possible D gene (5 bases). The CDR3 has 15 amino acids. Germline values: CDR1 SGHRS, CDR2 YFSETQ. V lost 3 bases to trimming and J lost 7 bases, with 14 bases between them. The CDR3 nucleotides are TGCGCCAGCAGCTCAAACGGCAGGGAGAATTCACCCCTCCACTTT. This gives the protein CASSSNGRENSPLHF.

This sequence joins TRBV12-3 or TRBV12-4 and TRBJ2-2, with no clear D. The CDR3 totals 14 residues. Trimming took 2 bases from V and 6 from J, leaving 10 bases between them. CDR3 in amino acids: CASSLTARPGELFF. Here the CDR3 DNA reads TGTGCCAGCAGTTTAACCGCGAGGCCCGGGGAGCTGTTTTTT.

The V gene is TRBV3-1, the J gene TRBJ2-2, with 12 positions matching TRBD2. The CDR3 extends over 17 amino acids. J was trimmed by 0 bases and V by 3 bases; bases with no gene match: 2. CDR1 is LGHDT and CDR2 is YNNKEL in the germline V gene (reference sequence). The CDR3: CASSQGLAGTNTGELFF. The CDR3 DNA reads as TGTGCCAGCAGCCAGGGACTAGCGGGCACGAACACCGGGGAGCTGTTTTTT.